The sequence of this T cell receptor (beta chain) was determined in a study of a mutant IDH1 vaccine in newly diagnosed glioma. Germline V gene sequence: CDR1 SGHDN, CDR2 FVKESK. Trimming took 5 bases from V and 4 from J, leaving 20 bases between them. The CDR3 consists of 16 residues. Here immunoSEQ multiplex PCR was the method, and the copy in TCRdb shows in-frame clones only, minus some. The table records roughly 50,000 clones, roughly 82% of them present only once. With regard to this clone: Antigen unknown.

Time point: week 5, during vaccination. Every single dose of the vaccine, 300 ug of mutant IDH1 20-mer peptide, came with topical imiquimod. This TCR came from a young woman with glioma. Some clones in this sample may be carry-over from other donors' samples. The specimen was PBMCs, collected from a glioma patient whose treatment included an IDH1 peptide vaccine. The rearrangement joins TRBV14 to TRBJ1-2; no firm D call. In DNA form, the CDR3 reads TGTGCCAGCAGCTACAAGAGAGGAGGGTTCGGCTATGGCTACACCTTC. It translates to CASSYKRGGFGYGYTF.